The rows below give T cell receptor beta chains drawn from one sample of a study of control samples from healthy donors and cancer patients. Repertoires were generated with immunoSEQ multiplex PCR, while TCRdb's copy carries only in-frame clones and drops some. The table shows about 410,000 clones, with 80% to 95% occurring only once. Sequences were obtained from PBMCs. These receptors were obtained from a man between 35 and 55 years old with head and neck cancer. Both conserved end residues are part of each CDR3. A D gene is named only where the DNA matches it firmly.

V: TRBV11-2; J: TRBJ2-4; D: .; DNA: TGTGCCAGCAGCTTAGCGTCAGGGGTTCCTAAAAACATTCAGTACTTC; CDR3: CASSLASGVPKNIQYF
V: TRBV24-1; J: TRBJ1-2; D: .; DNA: TGTGCCACCAGTGATTCCCGAGGGGCAGGGGTCGCCTATGGCTACACCTTC; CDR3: CATSDSRGAGVAYGYTF
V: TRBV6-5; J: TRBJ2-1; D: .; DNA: TGTGCCAGCAGTAATACGGGACGGAACTACAATGAGCAGTTCTTC; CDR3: CASSNTGRNYNEQFF
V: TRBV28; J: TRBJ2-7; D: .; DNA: TGTGCCAGCCGGAAGATCCCCTACGAGCAGTACTTC; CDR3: CASRKIPYEQYF
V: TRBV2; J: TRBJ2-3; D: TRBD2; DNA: TGTGCCAGCGGGGGGGTGACAGTGAGTAGCACAGATACGCAGTATTTT; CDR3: CASGGVTVSSTDTQYF
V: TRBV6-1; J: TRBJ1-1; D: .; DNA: TGTGCCAGCAGTGAAGCGCATATTTCTTGGCAGTCGGCTTTCTTT; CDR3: CASSEAHISWQSAFF
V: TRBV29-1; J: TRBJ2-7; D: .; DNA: TGCAGCGGCCTGGACGGTACCTACGAGCAGTACTTC; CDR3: CSGLDGTYEQYF
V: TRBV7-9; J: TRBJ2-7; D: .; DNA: TGTGCCAGCAGCGCCCGGGGGTTTCCCCACTCCTACGAGCAGTACTTC; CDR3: CASSARGFPHSYEQYF
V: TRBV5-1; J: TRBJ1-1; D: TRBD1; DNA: TGCGCCAGCAGCTTTCAGGGGGCAGACACTGAAGCTTTCTTT; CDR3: CASSFQGADTEAFF
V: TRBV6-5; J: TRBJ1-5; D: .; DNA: TGTGCCAGCAGTTACAGGGGTGGGAGCAATCAGCCCCAGCATTTT; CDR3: CASSYRGGSNQPQHF
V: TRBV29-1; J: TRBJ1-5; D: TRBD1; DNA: TGCAGCGTTGAGACAGGGAACAATCAGCCCCAGCATTTT; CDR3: CSVETGNNQPQHF
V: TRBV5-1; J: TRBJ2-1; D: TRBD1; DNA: TGCGCCAGCAGCTTAACCGGGACAGGGAGCTACAATGAGCAGTTCTTC; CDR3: CASSLTGTGSYNEQFF
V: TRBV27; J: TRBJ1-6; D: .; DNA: TGTGCCAGCAGTTCCCCGCGGGGGTCCAATTCACCCCTCCACTTT; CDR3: CASSSPRGSNSPLHF
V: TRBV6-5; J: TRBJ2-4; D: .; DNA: TGTGCCAGCAGTTACTCGAGGAGTCTTGTCAAAAACATTCAGTACTTC; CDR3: CASSYSRSLVKNIQYF
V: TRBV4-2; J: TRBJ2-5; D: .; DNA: TGTGCCAGCAGCCAGGGACCCGAGGAGACCCAGTACTTC; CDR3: CASSQGPEETQYF
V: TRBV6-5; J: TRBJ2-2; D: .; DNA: TGTGCCAGCAGTCCTAGCGTATACACCGGGGAGCTGTTTTTT; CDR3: CASSPSVYTGELFF